The subject of this entry is one T cell receptor (beta chain). What it binds is not known. An Oncomine TCR Beta short-read assay was used to sequence the DNA from cultured CD4+ T cells. TCRdb analysed the PCR reads with MiXCR anew, one entry per CDR3 protein. The table has more than 9,500 distinct CDR3 sequences, approximately 50% seen once; the top ten hold about a sixth. The source of the sample is a study of vaccination and CD4 T cells after COVID-19. As for the study in general: The study enrolled six male and four female convalescents, two of whom were Hispanic. Participants, all vaccine recipients, received two doses of either BNT162b2 or mRNA-1273. Either a CEFX pool, an HIV-1 Nef pool, or no peptide was added to control cultures.

The germline V and J ends were trimmed by 6 bases and 2 bases, with 14 bases remaining between them. Germline lookup yields CDR1 DFQATT and CDR2 SNEGSKA (reference sequence). The CDR3 has 14 residues. Treatment reported: roughly 10-day PBMC culture with coronavirus spike peptide pools or control peptides (ViraFEST assay). At both days 3 and 7, half the medium was replaced with fresh IL-2 medium. The material was cultured CD4+ T cells from blood, obtained after SARS-CoV-2 vaccination. This chain uses TRBV20-1 with TRBJ1-3, with D possibly TRBD1 on 6 matching bases. The sequence was obtained from a human donor with COVID-19. The CDR3 sequence is CSAREGGTGNTIYF. CDR3 DNA: TGCAGTGCACGTGAGGGGGGTACTGGAAACACCATATATTTT.